The sequence of this T cell receptor (beta chain) was determined in a study of cytomegalovirus exposure and HLA in healthy donors. Whole-study results and caveats: Reportedly, cytomegalovirus status was diagnosed with high sensitivity and specificity. There were some public TCRs occurring in many donors, but most TCR sequences were rare.

This clone was counted between two and nine times. Its antigen is unidentified. With 7 bases removed from V and 7 bases from J, the gap between germline ends came to 16 bases. The germline CDR1 and CDR2 sequences are SNHLY and FYNNEI. The CDR3 spans 13 residues. Generated by immunoSEQ multiplex PCR, the TCRdb table keeps only in-frame clones and is missing some. The data hold a few hundred thousand clones, with around nine tenths observed a single time. The sample taken for sequencing was PBMCs. J is TRBJ1-2 and V is TRBV2; weak D call: TRBD1 (5 bases). The receptor comes from a woman aged 18-29 years in good health and CMV-seronegative. The CDR3 coding sequence is TGTGCCAGCATCCCAGGGAACAAAGGTGGCTACACCTTC. Translation gives CASIPGNKGGYTF.